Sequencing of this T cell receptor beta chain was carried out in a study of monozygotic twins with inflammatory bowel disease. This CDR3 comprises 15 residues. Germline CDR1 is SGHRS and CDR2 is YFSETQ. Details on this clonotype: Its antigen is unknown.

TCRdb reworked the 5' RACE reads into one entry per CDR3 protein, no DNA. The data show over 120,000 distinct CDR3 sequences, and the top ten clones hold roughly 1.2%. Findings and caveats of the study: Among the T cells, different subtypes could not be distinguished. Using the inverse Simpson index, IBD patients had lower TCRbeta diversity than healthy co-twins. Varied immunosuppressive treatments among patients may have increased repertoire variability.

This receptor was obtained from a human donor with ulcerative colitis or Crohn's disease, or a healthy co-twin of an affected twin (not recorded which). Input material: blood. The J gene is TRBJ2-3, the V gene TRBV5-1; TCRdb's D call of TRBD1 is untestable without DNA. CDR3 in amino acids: CASSLEGTVTDTQYF. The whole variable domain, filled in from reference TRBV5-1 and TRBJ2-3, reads KAGVTQTPRYLIKTRGQQVTLSCSPISGHRSVSWYQQTPGQGLQFLFEYFSETQRNKGNFPGRFSGRQFSNSRSEMNVSTLELGDSALYLCASSLEGTVTDTQYFGPGTRLTVL.